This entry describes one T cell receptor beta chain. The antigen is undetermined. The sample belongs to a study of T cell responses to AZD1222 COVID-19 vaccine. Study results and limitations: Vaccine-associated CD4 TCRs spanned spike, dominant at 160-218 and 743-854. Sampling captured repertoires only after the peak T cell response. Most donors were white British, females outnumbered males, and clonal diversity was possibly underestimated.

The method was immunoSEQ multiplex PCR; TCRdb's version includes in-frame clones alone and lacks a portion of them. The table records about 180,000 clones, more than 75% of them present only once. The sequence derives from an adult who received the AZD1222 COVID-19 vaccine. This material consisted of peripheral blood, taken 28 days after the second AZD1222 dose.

DNA for the CDR3: TGTGCCATCAGCCCGGGACAGGGGACTGAAGCTTTCTTT. Amino acid sequence: CAISPGQGTEAFF. The gene calls are TRBV10-3 and TRBJ1-1; 10 nucleotides align to TRBD1. V was pared by 6 bases and J by 5 bases, with 3 bases of the junction left unmatched. CDR3 length: 13 residues. In germline, CDR1 is ENHRY, CDR2 SYGVKD.